The T cell receptor beta chain described here comes from a study of blood T cell repertoires in COVID-19. The overall study: From the United States, Italy and Spain came samples of acute and convalescent COVID-19. T cells, B-cell-depleted T cells, or PBMCs provided the cDNA or gDNA that served as material.

Authors' data handling: Amplification of reference gene primers provided the estimated nucleated cell counts. TCRdb's table, derived via immunoSEQ multiplex PCR, lists solely in-frame clones and lacks some. That table is the source of V, J and clone size, and D and trimming were worked out from the DNA. Of roughly 120,000 clones in the sample, 65% to 80% were seen once. J was trimmed by 3 bases and V by 3 bases; bases with no gene match: 3. The CDR3 loop spans 14 amino acids. Germline V gene sequence: CDR1 MNHNS, CDR2 SASEGT. What was sequenced was peripheral blood. The TCR originated in a human donor with acute or convalescent COVID-19. The donor label of this sample is uncertain. The rearrangement uses TRBV6-1 and TRBJ1-2; 8 bases align to TRBD1. The CDR3 bases are TGTGCCAGCAGTGACAGGGGGCTCGACTATGGCTACACCTTC. Its protein is CASSDRGLDYGYTF.